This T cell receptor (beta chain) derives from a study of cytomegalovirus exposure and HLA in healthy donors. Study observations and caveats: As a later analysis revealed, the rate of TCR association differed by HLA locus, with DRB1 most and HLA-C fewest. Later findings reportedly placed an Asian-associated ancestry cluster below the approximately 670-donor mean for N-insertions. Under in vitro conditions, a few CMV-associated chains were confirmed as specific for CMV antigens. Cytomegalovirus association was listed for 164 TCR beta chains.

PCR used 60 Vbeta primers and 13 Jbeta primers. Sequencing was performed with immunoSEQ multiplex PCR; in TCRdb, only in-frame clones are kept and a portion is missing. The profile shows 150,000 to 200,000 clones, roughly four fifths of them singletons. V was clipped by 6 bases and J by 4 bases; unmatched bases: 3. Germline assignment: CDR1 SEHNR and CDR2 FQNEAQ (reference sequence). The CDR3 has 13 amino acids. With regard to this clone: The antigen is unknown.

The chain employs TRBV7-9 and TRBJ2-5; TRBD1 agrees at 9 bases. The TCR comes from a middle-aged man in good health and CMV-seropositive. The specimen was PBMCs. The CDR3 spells CASRSQGAETQYF. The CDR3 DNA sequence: TGTGCCAGCAGATCACAGGGGGCAGAGACCCAGTACTTC.